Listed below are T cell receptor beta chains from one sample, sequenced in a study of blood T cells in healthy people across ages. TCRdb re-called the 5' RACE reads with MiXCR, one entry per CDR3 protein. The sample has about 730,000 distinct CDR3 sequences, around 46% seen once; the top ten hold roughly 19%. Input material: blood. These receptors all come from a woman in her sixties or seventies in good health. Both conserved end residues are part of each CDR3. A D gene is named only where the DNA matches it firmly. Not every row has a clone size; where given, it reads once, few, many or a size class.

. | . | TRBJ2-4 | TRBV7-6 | TGTGCCAGCAGCGGGGACGGAAACATTCAGTACTTC | CASSGDGNIQYF
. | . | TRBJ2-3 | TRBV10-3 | TGTGCCATCAGTGAGTCGACCTTAAGCACAGATACGCAGTATTTT | CAISESTLSTDTQYF
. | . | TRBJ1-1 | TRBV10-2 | TGCGCCAGCAGTGTAGGGGTCCGGGAAGCTTTCTTT | CASSVGVREAFF
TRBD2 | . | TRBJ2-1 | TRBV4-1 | TGCGCCAGCAGCCAAGAGGTTAGCGGGACCTACAATGAGCAGTTCTTC | CASSQEVSGTYNEQFF
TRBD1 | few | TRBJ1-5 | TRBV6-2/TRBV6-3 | TGTGCCAGCAATCAACAGGGGGCTTATGATCAGCCCCAGCATTTT | CASNQQGAYDQPQHF
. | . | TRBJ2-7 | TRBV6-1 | TGTGCCAGCAGTGAATCTAGGTTAGAGCAGTACTTC | CASSESRLEQYF
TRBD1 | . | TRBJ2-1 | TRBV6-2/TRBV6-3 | TGTGCCAGCAGGGGACAGGGGGTGAGATTTAATGAGCAGTTCTTC | CASRGQGVRFNEQFF
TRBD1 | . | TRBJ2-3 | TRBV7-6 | TGTGCCAGCAGCGTAGGGACAGGGGAAAGCACAGATACGCAGTATTTT | CASSVGTGESTDTQYF
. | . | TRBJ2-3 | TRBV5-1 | TGCGCCAGCAGCTTAATTAGCGATCTCACAGATACGCAGTATTTT | CASSLISDLTDTQYF
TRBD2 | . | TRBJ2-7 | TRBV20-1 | TGCAGTGCCCCCGGGACTAGTGGTAACGAGCAGTACTTC | CSAPGTSGNEQYF
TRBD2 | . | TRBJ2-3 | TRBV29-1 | TGCAGCGCGAAACCGACTAGCCCCACAGATACGCAGTATTTT | CSAKPTSPTDTQYF